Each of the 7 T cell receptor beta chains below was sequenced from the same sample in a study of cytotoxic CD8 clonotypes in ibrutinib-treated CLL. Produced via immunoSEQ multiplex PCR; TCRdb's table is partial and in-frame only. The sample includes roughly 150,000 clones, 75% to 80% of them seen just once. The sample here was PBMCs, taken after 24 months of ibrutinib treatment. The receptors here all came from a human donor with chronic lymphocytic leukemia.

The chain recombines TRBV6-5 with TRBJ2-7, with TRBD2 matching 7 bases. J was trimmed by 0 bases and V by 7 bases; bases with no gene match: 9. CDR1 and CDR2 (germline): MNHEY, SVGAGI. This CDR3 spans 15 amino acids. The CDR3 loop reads CASTERDPSSYEQYF. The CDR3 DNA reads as TGTGCCAGCACCGAGCGGGACCCGAGCTCCTACGAGCAGTACTTC.

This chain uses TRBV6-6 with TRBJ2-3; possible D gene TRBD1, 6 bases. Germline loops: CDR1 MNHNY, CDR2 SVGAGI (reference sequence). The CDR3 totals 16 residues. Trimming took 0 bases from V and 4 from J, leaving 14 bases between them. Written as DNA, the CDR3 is TGTGCCAGCAGTTACTCGATCCTGACAGGCTCAGATACGCAGTATTTT. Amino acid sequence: CASSYSILTGSDTQYF.

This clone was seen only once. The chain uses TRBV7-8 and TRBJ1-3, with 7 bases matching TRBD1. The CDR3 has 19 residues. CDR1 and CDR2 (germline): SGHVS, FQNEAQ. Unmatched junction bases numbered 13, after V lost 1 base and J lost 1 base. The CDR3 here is CASSLVRVSGQRSGNTIYF. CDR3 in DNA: TGTGCCAGCAGCTTAGTAAGGGTTTCGGGACAGAGATCTGGAAACACCATATATTTT. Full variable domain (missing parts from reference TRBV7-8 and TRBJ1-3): GAGVSQSPRYKVAKRGQDVALRCDPISGHVSLFWYQQALGQGPEFLTYFQNEAQLDKSGLPSDRFFAERPEGSVSTLKIQRTQQEDSAVYLCASSLVRVSGQRSGNTIYFGEGSWLTVV.

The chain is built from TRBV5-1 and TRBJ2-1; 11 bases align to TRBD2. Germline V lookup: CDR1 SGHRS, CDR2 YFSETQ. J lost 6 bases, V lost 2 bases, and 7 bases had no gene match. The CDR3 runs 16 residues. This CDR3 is CASSFLLAGDVNEQFF. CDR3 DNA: TGCGCCAGCAGCTTCCTACTAGCGGGAGACGTCAATGAGCAGTTCTTC. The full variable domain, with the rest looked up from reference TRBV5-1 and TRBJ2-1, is KAGVTQTPRYLIKTRGQQVTLSCSPISGHRSVSWYQQTPGQGLQFLFEYFSETQRNKGNFPGRFSGRQFSNSRSEMNVSTLELGDSALYLCASSFLLAGDVNEQFFGPGTRLTVL.

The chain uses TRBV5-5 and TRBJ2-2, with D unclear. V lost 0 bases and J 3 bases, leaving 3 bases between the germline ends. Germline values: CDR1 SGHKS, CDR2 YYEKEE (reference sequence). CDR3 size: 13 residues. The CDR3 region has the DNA TGTGCCAGCAGCTTGGGGGACACCGGGGAGCTGTTTTTT. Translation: CASSLGDTGELFF.

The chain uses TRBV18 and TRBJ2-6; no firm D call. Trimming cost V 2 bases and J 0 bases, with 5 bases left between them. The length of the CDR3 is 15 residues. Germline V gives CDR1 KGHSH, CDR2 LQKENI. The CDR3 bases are TGTGCCAGCTCACCAAGCCACTCTGGGGCCAACGTCCTGACTTTC. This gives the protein CASSPSHSGANVLTF.

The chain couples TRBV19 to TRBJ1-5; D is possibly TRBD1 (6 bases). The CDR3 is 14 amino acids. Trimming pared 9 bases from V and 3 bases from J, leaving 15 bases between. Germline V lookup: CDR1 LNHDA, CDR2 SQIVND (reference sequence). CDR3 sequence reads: CASSRWGPNQPQHF. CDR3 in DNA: TGTGCCAGCAGCCGGTGGGGGCCCAATCAGCCCCAGCATTTT.